This T cell receptor (beta chain) was identified in a study of lymphopenia after photon versus proton radiotherapy. V was pared by 4 bases and J by 7 bases, with 10 bases between. CDR3 length: 13 residues. The germline V gene encodes CDR1 SGHDN and CDR2 FVKESK. Sequenced by immunoSEQ multiplex PCR; TCRdb stores in-frame clones only, minus some. The sample records around 17,000 clones, roughly 88% being singletons. This specimen consisted of peripheral blood, obtained from a patient treated with proton-based radiotherapy. This sequence joins TRBV14 and TRBJ2-2; D uncertain. The TCR comes from a man in his 70s with pancreatic cancer. This chain's CDR3 is CASSRQTYGELFF. CDR3 DNA: TGTGCCAGCAGCCGCCAGACATACGGGGAGCTGTTTTTT.